This passage covers 5 T cell receptor beta chains from one sample sequenced in a study of T-cell memory formation after mild COVID-19. MiXCR, applied by TCRdb to the 5' RACE reads, yields one record per CDR3 protein. The sample includes roughly 190,000 distinct CDR3 sequences, more than 25% of them seen just once. Sequenced sample: PBMCs or a T cell subset sorted from them (not recorded which). The receptors here all came from an adult woman who had mild COVID-19 (a few samples of this study predate the infection). Cell type and time point are not known.

In this sample, this clonotype turned up once. The V gene is TRBV7-6, the J gene TRBJ1-2, with D possibly being TRBD1 (5 bases). Germline CDR1 SGHVS, CDR2 FNYEAQ. The CDR3 contains 16 residues. The V end was cut by 2 bases, the J end by 4 bases, with 17 bases between. The CDR3 is CASSLSEGRNLYGYTF. The CDR3 bases are TGTGCCAGCAGCTTAAGTGAGGGGAGGAATCTCTATGGCTACACCTTC.

The V gene is TRBV6-5, the J gene TRBJ2-1, with 10 bases matching TRBD1. CDR1 MNHEY and CDR2 SVGAGI come from the germline V gene. Germline trimming cut 6 bases from V and 8 bases from J; bases unmatched to any gene: 4. This CDR3 spans 13 amino acids. CDR3 amino acids: CASSHGQGDEQFF. Written as DNA, the CDR3 is TGTGCCAGCAGCCACGGACAGGGGGATGAGCAGTTCTTC.

The gene calls are TRBV18 and TRBJ2-7; 15 positions match TRBD2. V dropped 4 bases and J dropped 3; count of bases not matched to a gene: 13. The CDR3 is made up of 19 amino acids. Per germline, CDR1 KGHSH and CDR2 LQKENI. This chain's CDR3 is CASSQSPPGTSGRFYEQYF. DNA for the CDR3: TGTGCCAGCTCACAATCACCACCCGGGACTAGCGGGAGGTTCTACGAGCAGTACTTC.

This clonotype was counted many times. J is TRBJ2-1 and V is TRBV7-9, with TRBD2 matching 10 bases. The CDR3 is made up of 16 amino acids. The junction had 5 bases not matched to a gene; V was cut back by 4 bases and J by 2 bases. The V gene's germline CDR1 is SEHNR and CDR2 FQNEAQ (reference sequence). CDR3 sequence: CASSSETSGPYNEQFF. The DNA of the CDR3 is TGTGCCAGCAGCTCCGAGACTAGCGGGCCCTACAATGAGCAGTTCTTC. Supplemented by reference TRBV7-9 and TRBJ2-1, the full variable domain reads DTGVSQNPRHKITKRGQNVTFRCDPISEHNRLYWYRQTLGQGPEFLTYFQNEAQLEKSRLLSDRFSAERPKGSFSTLEIQRTEQGDSAMYLCASSSETSGPYNEQFFGPGTRLTVL.

The chain uses TRBV5-5 and TRBJ2-7; 9 bases fit TRBD2. V was pared by 6 bases and J by 2 bases, with 15 bases of the junction left unmatched. The CDR3 consists of 17 residues. Germline V gene lookup returns CDR1 SGHKS and CDR2 YYEKEE (reference sequence). The CDR3 sequence is CASTPLGGRALAYEQYF. The CDR3, as DNA: TGTGCCAGCACCCCTTTGGGCGGGAGGGCCCTCGCCTACGAGCAGTACTTC.